This TCR beta chain was identified during a study of shared clonotypes between healthy human individuals. Notes on the study in general: Clonotype sharing across several donors was observed for around 4.8% of naive CD4 clonotypes.

The data were produced by immunoSEQ multiplex PCR, yet TCRdb's version contains in-frame clones alone and is incomplete. Of roughly 2 million clones in the sample, over 85% were seen once. A note on this clone: Antigen unknown.

The authors divided CD4+ cells into CD45RA+ naive and CD45RA-negative memory subsets. Sample: naive CD4+ T cells sorted from blood. Documented subset: CD45RA+ positively selected. The TCR was taken from a man aged 18 to 30 in good health.

CDR3 coding DNA: TGCGCCAGCAGCTTGGCCGTGGGGATCATGAACACTGAAGCTTTCTTT. Its translation: CASSLAVGIMNTEAFF. The chain links TRBV5-1 to TRBJ1-1; D call uncertain. V was clipped by 0 bases and J by 0 bases, with 12 bases between them. CDR1 is SGHRS and CDR2 is YFSETQ in the germline V gene. The CDR3 sequence is 16 residues long.